Described below is a single TCR beta chain sequence and its context. Profiling relied on immunoSEQ multiplex PCR, and the TCRdb table lists in-frame clones only, not all of them. The table includes 35,000 to 50,000 clones, around 84% detected once. These data are taken from a study of blood T cell repertoires in COVID-19. Study context: Whether acute or convalescent, the COVID-19 samples came from the United States, Italy and Spain. PBMCs, B-cell-depleted T cells, or T cells provided the cDNA or gDNA that made up the material.

This TCR came from a human donor in a cohort sampled during active COVID-19. Sequenced input: peripheral blood.

CDR3 DNA: TGTGCCAGCAGTCTGGGGGGGCACCAACCCGGGGAGCTGTTTTTT. This gives the protein CASSLGGHQPGELFF. The chain employs TRBV7-2 and TRBJ2-2; the D gene is possibly TRBD2 (7 bases). V shed 6 bases and J shed 6 bases, with 17 bases lying between them. CDR1 and CDR2 (germline): SGHTA, FQGNSA. This CDR3 comprises 15 residues.